This TCR beta chain comes out of a study of control samples from healthy donors and cancer patients. The table lists this clone with a count of one. Trimming at V came to 4 bases and at J to 0 bases, leaving 13 bases not matched to a gene. Germline V lookup: CDR1 SGHVS, CDR2 FQNEAQ. The CDR3 length is 18 residues. TCRdb's copy holds only in-frame clones and misses some; the assay was immunoSEQ multiplex PCR. The table includes some 410,000 clones, approximately 92% detected once. The chain combines TRBV7-8 with TRBJ1-1; TRBD1 aligns across 8 bases. Material for sequencing was PBMCs. The origin of this receptor is a man aged 40-49 years with head and neck cancer. The CDR3 DNA is TGTGCCAGCAGCTCAGCCAAAGGGACAGGCGTCATGAACACTGAAGCTTTCTTT. Its translation is CASSSAKGTGVMNTEAFF.